The subject of this entry is one T cell receptor beta chain. These data are taken from a study of cytomegalovirus exposure and HLA in healthy donors. Assay used: immunoSEQ multiplex PCR; TCRdb lists only in-frame clones, some missing. The repertoire includes about 160,000 clones, 80% to 90% of them detected once, and under 7% sits in the top ten. With V trimmed by 7 bases and J by 2 bases, 10 bases remained unmatched. The V gene's germline CDR1 is SNHLY and CDR2 FYNNEI. This CDR3 has 15 amino acids. The gene calls are TRBV2 and TRBJ1-2; TRBD1 matches 7 bases. The specimen was PBMCs. The source is a woman in her 30s in good health and CMV-seronegative. The DNA for the CDR3 is TGTGCCAGCATGTCGGCAGGGGGGAGGAACTATGGCTACACCTTC. Translated, it gives CASMSAGGRNYGYTF.